A single sample gave rise to the 21 T cell receptor beta chains below, sequenced in a study of T cells after yellow fever vaccination. TCRdb reprocessed the 5' RACE reads via MiXCR and lists one record per CDR3 protein. The sample includes 300,000 to 400,000 distinct CDR3 sequences, approximately 5.7% of them seen just once. The sample consisted of PBMCs, taken 5 days after the yellow fever booster vaccination. Receptors originate from a man aged 25 to 45 who received the YFV17D yellow fever vaccine.

The chain recombines TRBV12-3 or TRBV12-4 with TRBJ1-1, with TRBD1 matching over 7 bases. Germline trimming cut 6 bases from V and 4 bases from J; bases unmatched to any gene: 5. This CDR3 is 13 amino acids long. The CDR3 bases are TGTGCCAGCAGGAGGACAGGCGTCACTGAAGCTTTCTTT. This encodes CASRRTGVTEAFF.

This clonotype was detected many times. The chain combines TRBV4-2 with TRBJ2-2, with D possibly being TRBD1 (6 bases). V lost 5 bases, J lost 9 bases, and 19 bases lay in between. Germline loops: CDR1 LGHNA, CDR2 YNFKEQ. The CDR3 contains 15 residues. The CDR3 DNA sequence: TGTGCCAGCAGCGAAAACAGGGTATCGTGGCGGGAGCTGTTTTTT. It is translated as CASSENRVSWRELFF.

In regard to this clonotype: This may stem from a read error, because a much larger clone lies one nucleotide away. The rearrangement uses TRBV7-8 and TRBJ2-3; D is possibly TRBD1 or TRBD2 (5 bases each). The CDR3 contains 17 residues. CDR1 SGHVS and CDR2 FQNEAQ come from the germline V gene. CDR3 DNA: TGTGCCAGCAGCTGGGGACGGAGGAAGAGACGCACAGATATGCAGTATTTT. Translation: CASSWGRRKRRTDMQYF.

This clonotype was recorded a few times. The chain recombines TRBV6-1 with TRBJ2-7; tentative D call: TRBD1 (6 bases). V gave up 6 bases and J gave up 5 bases, with 14 bases separating them. CDR3 length: 13 amino acids. CDR1 MNHNS and CDR2 SASEGT come from the germline V gene. Written as DNA, the CDR3 is TGTGCCAGCAGCTCTGGGGGCCCGGACGAGCAGTACTTC. It is translated as CASSSGGPDEQYF.

This clonotype was recorded many times. CDR3 region: CAWSAHRGTGELFF. CDR3 nucleotide sequence: TGTGCCTGGAGTGCTCACAGGGGGACCGGGGAGCTGTTTTTT. This sequence joins TRBV30 and TRBJ2-2; 8 bases match TRBD1. CDR1 is GTSNPN, CDR2 SVGIG, per germline (reference sequence). V dropped 1 base and J dropped 5; count of bases not matched to a gene: 3. This CDR3 region has 14 residues. The whole variable domain, filled in from reference TRBV30 and TRBJ2-2, reads SQTIHQWPATLVQPVGSPLSLECTVEGTSNPNLYWYRQAAGRGLQLLFYSVGIGQISSEVPQNLSASRPQDRQFILSSKKLLLSDSGFYLCAWSAHRGTGELFFGEGSRLTVL.

This clonotype was counted many times. V and J are TRBV7-9 and TRBJ1-2; a weak D match, TRBD1 (5 bases). The CDR3 covers 14 residues. With 3 bases removed from V and 7 bases from J, the gap between germline ends came to 15 bases. Germline V lookup: CDR1 SEHNR, CDR2 FQNEAQ (reference sequence). In DNA form, the CDR3 reads TGTGCCAGCAGCTTTTCCGGGACGAAGGCTGGCTACACCTTC. It encodes CASSFSGTKAGYTF.

This clonotype was counted between two and nine times. J is TRBJ2-3 and V is TRBV6-1; D possibly uses TRBD1 or TRBD2 (6 bases each). Germline-derived CDR1 and CDR2 are MNHNS and SASEGT. The CDR3 has 14 amino acids. The V end lost 8 bases, the J end lost 1 base, and 13 bases lay between the germline ends. This CDR3 reads CASRAGQRTDTQYF. Written as DNA, the CDR3 is TGTGCCAGCCGGGCGGGACAACGCACAGATACGCAGTATTTT.

This clonotype was seen repeatedly, ten times or more. The chain is built from TRBV5-1 and TRBJ1-1, with D possibly TRBD1 on 5 matching bases. CDR1 is SGHRS and CDR2 is YFSETQ in the germline V gene. Trimming took 0 bases from V and 6 from J, leaving 9 bases between them. This CDR3 is 13 amino acids long. CDR3 residues: CASSLVGAPEAFF. The CDR3 DNA is TGCGCCAGCAGCTTGGTAGGGGCCCCTGAAGCTTTCTTT.

The chain joins TRBV5-4 to TRBJ2-5; either TRBD1 or TRBD2 may fit D (6 bases each). The CDR3 runs to 15 residues. V gave up 3 bases and J gave up 1 base, with 13 bases separating them. Germline V lookup: CDR1 SGHNT, CDR2 YYREEE (reference sequence). In DNA form, the CDR3 reads TGTGCCAGCAGCTCTCCTGGGGGGCTCCAAGAGACCCAGTACTTC. Amino acid sequence: CASSSPGGLQETQYF. The full variable domain, completed using reference TRBV5-4 and TRBJ2-5, is ETGVTQSPTHLIKTRGQQVTLRCSSQSGHNTVSWYQQALGQGPQFIFQYYREEENGRGNFPPRFSGLQFPNYSSELNVNALELDDSALYLCASSSPGGLQETQYFGPGTRLLVL.

This rearrangement joins TRBV5-4 to TRBJ2-1, with D possibly TRBD2 on 5 matching bases. This CDR3 contains 15 residues. Germline CDR1 SGHNT, CDR2 YYREEE (reference sequence). Trimming took off 5 bases at V and 0 bases at J, with 12 bases between the two ends. CDR3 in DNA: TGTGCCAGCAGAAAAAGGGAGAGCTCCTACAATGAGCAGTTCTTC. Residues: CASRKRESSYNEQFF.

This clonotype was counted between two and nine times. This rearrangement joins TRBV20-1 to TRBJ1-1; 7 bases are a match to TRBD1. CDR3 length equals 12 residues. Germline loops: CDR1 DFQATT, CDR2 SNEGSKA (reference sequence). V shed 6 bases, J shed 7 bases, and the junction held 8 bases outside the gene matches. The CDR3 DNA reads as TGCAGTGCCCTTGGACAGGTTTATGAAGCTTTCTTT. Translated: CSALGQVYEAFF.

This sequence joins TRBV2 and TRBJ2-7; 10 bases fit TRBD2. CDR3 length: 15 residues. Germline V gene lookup returns CDR1 SNHLY and CDR2 FYNNEI. With V trimmed by 7 bases and J by 4 bases, 10 bases remained unmatched. The DNA for the CDR3 is TGTGCCAGCAACTTCGGGGCTAGCGGGAGTTACGAGCAGTACTTC. Translating it yields CASNFGASGSYEQYF.

CDR3 bases: TGTGCCAGCAGCAAATGGACAGACACAGATACGCAGTATTTT. Its translation is CASSKWTDTDTQYF. The V call is TRBV5-4, the J call TRBJ2-3; D is perhaps TRBD1 (6 bases). The V end lost 4 bases, the J end lost 2 bases, and 11 bases lay between the germline ends. The CDR3 loop spans 14 amino acids. Germline lookup yields CDR1 SGHNT and CDR2 YYREEE (reference sequence). Full variable domain (outside the CDR3, taken from reference TRBV5-4 and TRBJ2-3): ETGVTQSPTHLIKTRGQQVTLRCSSQSGHNTVSWYQQALGQGPQFIFQYYREEENGRGNFPPRFSGLQFPNYSSELNVNALELDDSALYLCASSKWTDTDTQYFGPGTRLTVL.

This clonotype was picked up a small number of times. The chain couples TRBV19 to TRBJ1-5, with 10 bases fitting TRBD1. There are 18 residues in the CDR3. Germline V gene data show CDR1 as LNHDA and CDR2 as SQIVND (reference sequence). V shed 6 bases, J shed 1 base, and the junction held 12 bases outside the gene matches. CDR3 loop: CASSPLGTGADSNQPQHF. The CDR3 nucleotides read TGTGCCAGTAGCCCCCTTGGGACAGGGGCTGACAGCAATCAGCCCCAGCATTTT.

This clonotype was seen only a few times. This chain connects TRBV11-2 to TRBJ2-2; weak D call: TRBD1 (6 bases). This CDR3 is built from 16 residues. Germline CDR1 SGHAT, CDR2 FQNNGV. V shed 1 base and J shed 4 bases, with 13 bases lying between them. The CDR3 region has the DNA TGTGCCAGCAGCTTAGGACAGGCCATTCGCACCGGGGAGCTGTTTTTT. This encodes CASSLGQAIRTGELFF.

This clonotype was picked up many times. This rearrangement joins TRBV5-1 to TRBJ2-3, with D possibly TRBD1 on 5 matching bases. The CDR3 has 15 amino acids. The V gene's germline CDR1 is SGHRS and CDR2 YFSETQ. V lost 4 bases and J 4 bases, leaving 16 bases between the germline ends. In DNA form, the CDR3 reads TGCGCCAGCAGCACCACAGGTCTGTTGGCAGATACGCAGTATTTT. Translation: CASSTTGLLADTQYF.

This clonotype was picked up many times. The chain carries TRBV20-1 and TRBJ2-7; no firm D call. The CDR3 contains 13 residues. Trimming took 7 bases from V and 7 from J, leaving 20 bases between them. Per germline, CDR1 DFQATT and CDR2 SNEGSKA (reference sequence). CDR3 in amino acids: CSVKRVRIREQYF. CDR3 in DNA: TGCAGTGTCAAACGGGTGAGAATTAGGGAGCAGTACTTC.

This clonotype showed up just a few times. V usage is TRBV20-1 and J usage is TRBJ1-1; 8 bases align to TRBD1. This CDR3 is built from 12 residues. V lost 7 bases to trimming and J lost 11 bases; unmatched junction nucleotides: 12. From germline, CDR1 is DFQATT and CDR2 SNEGSKA (reference sequence). The CDR3 region is CSGTGQAPQAFF. Here the CDR3 DNA reads TGCAGTGGAACGGGACAGGCTCCCCAGGCTTTCTTT.

This clonotype was counted between two and nine times. The rearrangement joins TRBV7-9 to TRBJ1-6; 7 positions agree with TRBD1. This CDR3 comprises 14 residues. V lost 3 bases and J lost 14; bases outside the gene matches: 10. Per the germline V gene, CDR1 is SEHNR and CDR2 is FQNEAQ (reference sequence). CDR3 amino acids: CASSLGQQHGALHF. The CDR3 nucleotides are TGTGCCAGCAGCTTGGGACAGCAACATGGGGCCCTCCACTTT.

The chain carries TRBV6-5 and TRBJ2-1; 7 nucleotides line up with TRBD2. The CDR3 contains 16 residues. The J segment lost 3 bases and the V segment lost 4 bases, leaving 9 bases of the junction unmatched. Per the germline V gene, CDR1 is MNHEY and CDR2 is SVGAGI. The CDR3 is CASSSKLAEDYNEQFF. CDR3 nucleotide sequence: TGTGCCAGCAGTTCCAAGCTAGCGGAAGACTACAATGAGCAGTTCTTC.

The chain employs TRBV7-9 and TRBJ2-1; tentatively, D is TRBD1 or TRBD2 (5 bases each). The V end lost 2 bases, the J end lost 6 bases, and 14 bases lay between the germline ends. Germline lookup yields CDR1 SEHNR and CDR2 FQNEAQ (reference sequence). The CDR3 runs to 15 residues. The CDR3 loop reads CASSLFRDLPNEQFF. The CDR3 DNA sequence: TGTGCCAGCAGCTTATTCCGGGACCTACCCAATGAGCAGTTCTTC.